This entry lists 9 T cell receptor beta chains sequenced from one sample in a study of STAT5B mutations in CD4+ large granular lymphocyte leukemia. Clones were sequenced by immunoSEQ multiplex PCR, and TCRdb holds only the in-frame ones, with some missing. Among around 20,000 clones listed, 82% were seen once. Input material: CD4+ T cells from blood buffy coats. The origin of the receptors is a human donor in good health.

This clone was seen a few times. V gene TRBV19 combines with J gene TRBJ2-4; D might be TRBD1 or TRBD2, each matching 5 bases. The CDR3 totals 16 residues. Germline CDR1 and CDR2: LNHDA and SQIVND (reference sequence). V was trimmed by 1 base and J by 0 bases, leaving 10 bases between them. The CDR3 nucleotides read TGTGCCAGTAGTATAGCCCGTGGGACAGCCAAAAACATTCAGTACTTC. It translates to CASSIARGTAKNIQYF. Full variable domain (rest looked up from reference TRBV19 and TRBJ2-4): DGGITQSPKYLFRKEGQNVTLSCEQNLNHDAMYWYRQDPGQGLRLIYYSQIVNDFQKGDIAEGYSVSREKKESFPLTVTSAQKNPTAFYLCASSIARGTAKNIQYFGAGTRLSVL.

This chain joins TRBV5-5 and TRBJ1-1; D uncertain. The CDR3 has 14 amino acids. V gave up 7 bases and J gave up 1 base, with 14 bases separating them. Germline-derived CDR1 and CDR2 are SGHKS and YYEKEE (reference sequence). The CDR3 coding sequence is TGTGCCAGCTTACTCGGGCCTACGAACACTGAAGCTTTCTTT. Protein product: CASLLGPTNTEAFF.

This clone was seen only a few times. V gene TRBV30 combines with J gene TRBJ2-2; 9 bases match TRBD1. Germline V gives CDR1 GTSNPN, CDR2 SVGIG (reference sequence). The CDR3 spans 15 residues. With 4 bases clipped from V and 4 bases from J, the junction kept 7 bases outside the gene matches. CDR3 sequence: CAWIKRDRVTGELFF. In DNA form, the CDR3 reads TGTGCCTGGATTAAACGGGACAGGGTCACCGGGGAGCTGTTTTTT.

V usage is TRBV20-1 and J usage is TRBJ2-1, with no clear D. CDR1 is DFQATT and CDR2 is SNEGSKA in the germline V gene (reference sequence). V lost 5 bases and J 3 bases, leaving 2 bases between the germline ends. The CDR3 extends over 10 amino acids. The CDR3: CSADYNEQFF. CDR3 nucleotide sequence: TGCAGTGCTGACTACAATGAGCAGTTCTTC.

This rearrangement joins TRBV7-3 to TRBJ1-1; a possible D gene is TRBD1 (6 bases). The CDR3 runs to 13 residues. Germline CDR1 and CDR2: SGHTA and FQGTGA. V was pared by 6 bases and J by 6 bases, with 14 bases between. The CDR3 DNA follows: TGTGCCAGCAGAAAACAGGGTGGGCCTGAAGCTTTCTTT. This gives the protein CASRKQGGPEAFF.

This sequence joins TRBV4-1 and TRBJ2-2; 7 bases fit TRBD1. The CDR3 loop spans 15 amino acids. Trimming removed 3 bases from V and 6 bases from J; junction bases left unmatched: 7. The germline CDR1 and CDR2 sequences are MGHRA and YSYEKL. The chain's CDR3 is CASSQPTGVAGELFF. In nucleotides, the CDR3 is TGCGCCAGCAGCCAGCCCACAGGGGTGGCCGGGGAGCTGTTTTTT.

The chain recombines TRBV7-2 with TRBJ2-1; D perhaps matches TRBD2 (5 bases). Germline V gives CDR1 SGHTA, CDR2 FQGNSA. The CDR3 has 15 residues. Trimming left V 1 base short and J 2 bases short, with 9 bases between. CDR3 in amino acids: CASSLGPGTYNEQFF. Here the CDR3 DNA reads TGTGCCAGCAGCTTAGGGCCCGGGACCTACAATGAGCAGTTCTTC.

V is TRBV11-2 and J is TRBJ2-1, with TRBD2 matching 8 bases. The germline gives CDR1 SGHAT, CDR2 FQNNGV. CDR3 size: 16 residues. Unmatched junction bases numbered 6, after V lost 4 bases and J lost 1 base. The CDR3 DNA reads TGTGCCAGCAGCTACCCCGAGCGGGGGTCCTACAATGAGCAGTTCTTC. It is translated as CASSYPERGSYNEQFF.

The DNA for the CDR3 is TGTGCCTGGAGTGATCTACGTGAGCAGTACTTC. Protein: CAWSDLREQYF. The genes are TRBV30 and TRBJ2-7; D is uncertain. There are 11 residues in the CDR3. The germline gives CDR1 GTSNPN, CDR2 SVGIG (reference sequence). Trimming stripped 1 base from V and 7 bases from J, with 8 bases between.